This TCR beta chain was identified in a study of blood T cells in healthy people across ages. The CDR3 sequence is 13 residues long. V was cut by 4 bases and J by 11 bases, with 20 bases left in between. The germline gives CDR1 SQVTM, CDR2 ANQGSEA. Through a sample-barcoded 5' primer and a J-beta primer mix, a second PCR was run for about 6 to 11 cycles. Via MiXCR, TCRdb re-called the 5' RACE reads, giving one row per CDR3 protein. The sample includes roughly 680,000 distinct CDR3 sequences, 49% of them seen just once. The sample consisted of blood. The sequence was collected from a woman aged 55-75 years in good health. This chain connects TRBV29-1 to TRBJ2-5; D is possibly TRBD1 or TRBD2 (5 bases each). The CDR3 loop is CSVAEGWGGEQYF. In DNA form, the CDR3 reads TGCAGCGTTGCCGAGGGATGGGGCGGTGAGCAGTACTTC. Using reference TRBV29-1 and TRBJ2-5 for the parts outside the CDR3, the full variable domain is SAVISQKPSRDICQRGTSLTIQCQVDSQVTMMFWYRQQPGQSLTLIATANQGSEATYESGFVIDKFPISRPNLTFSTLTVSNMSPEDSSIYLCSVAEGWGGEQYFGPGTRLLVL.